These 22 T cell receptor beta chains were sequenced from one sample in a study of a mutant IDH1 vaccine in newly diagnosed glioma (dated by TCRdb to the early 2020s). According to the study, the label for this sample's time point signals: week 11, during vaccination. Each vaccine dose, consisting of 300 ug of a 20-mer mutant IDH1 peptide in Montanide, was administered subcutaneously with topical imiquimod. Receptor libraries were prepared by the immunoSEQ multiplex PCR assay. TCRdb re-hosts the immuneACCESS table, in-frame sequences only. Its copies lack some clones; in the studies checked, an unresolved V gene accounts for under half of them, and the cause for the rest is not known. The sample table holds approximately 110,000 clones, of which 85% to 90% were seen once. The ten largest clones represent 0.6% to 0.7% of the sample. Antigens of these TCRs are unknown. The sample here was PBMCs, taken from a glioma patient whose treatment included an IDH1 peptide vaccine. Every receptor here comes from a woman aged 45-60 years with glioma.

The V and J genes are TRBV6-1 and TRBJ2-5; TRBD2 agrees at 8 bases. Gene TRBJ2-7 matches the end of the DNA better, so the J call may be wrong. This CDR3 has 15 residues. Germline assignment: CDR1 MNHNS and CDR2 SASEGT. CDR3 amino acids: CASTEGVAGNDEQYF. CDR3 sequence (DNA): TGTGCCAGCACCGAAGGGGTAGCGGGAAATGACGAGCAGTACTTC.

V usage is TRBV21-1 and J usage is TRBJ1-5. TRBV21-1 is described as a pseudogene. The CDR3 runs 16 residues. The CDR3 is CASSKRAGTRNQPQHF. The CDR3 DNA reads TGTGCCAGCAGCAAAAGGGCAGGGACTCGAAATCAGCCCCAGCATTTT.

The chain employs TRBV30 and TRBJ1-2; D may be TRBD1 (5 bases). The V and J ends lost 2 bases and 4 bases respectively, with 8 bases between them. This CDR3 comprises 12 residues. Germline V gene lookup returns CDR1 GTSNPN and CDR2 SVGIG (reference sequence). CDR3 coding DNA: TGTGCCTGGAGTCAGGGAGGCTATGGCTACACCTTC. Protein product: CAWSQGGYGYTF.

This chain links TRBV7-9 with TRBJ1-3; D might be TRBD1 (6 bases). V lost 2 bases to trimming and J lost 2 bases, with 7 bases between them. Germline CDR1 reads SEHNR; CDR2 reads FQNEAQ (reference sequence). The CDR3 is 14 amino acids. CDR3 nucleotides: TGTGCCAGCAGCTTAACAGGGACTGGAAACACCATATATTTT. As protein: CASSLTGTGNTIYF.

The chain employs TRBV28 and TRBJ2-7, with TRBD2 matching 15 bases. The germline V gene encodes CDR1 MDHEN and CDR2 SYDVKM. The CDR3 contains 16 residues. Trimming at V came to 6 bases and at J to 6 bases, leaving 9 bases not matched to a gene. The DNA for the CDR3 is TGTGCCAGCAGGCAACCCCCGGGACTAGCGGGAGGCGAGCAGTACTTC. It codes for CASRQPPGLAGGEQYF. Drawing the rest from reference TRBV28 and TRBJ2-7, the complete variable domain is DVKVTQSSRYLVKRTGEKVFLECVQDMDHENMFWYRQDPGLGLRLIYFSYDVKMKEKGDIPEGYSVSREKKERFSLILESASTNQTSMYLCASRQPPGLAGGEQYFGPGTRLTVT.

V and J are TRBV27 and TRBJ2-2; 9 bases are a match to TRBD1. The CDR3 loop spans 17 amino acids. V dropped 2 bases and J dropped 4; count of bases not matched to a gene: 8. Germline V gene lookup returns CDR1 MNHEY and CDR2 SMNVEV (reference sequence). Written as DNA, the CDR3 is TGTGCCAGCAGTTTAGCTTGGGACAGGGCGGCCACCGGGGAGCTGTTTTTT. Protein sequence: CASSLAWDRAATGELFF.

The CDR3 DNA reads TGCAGCGTTGAACCGGCCCGGGATACGCAGTATTTT. It encodes CSVEPARDTQYF. The chain uses TRBV29-1 and TRBJ2-3; D is ambiguous. The CDR3 covers 12 residues. Germline V lookup: CDR1 SQVTM, CDR2 ANQGSEA. Trimming left V 2 bases short and J 6 bases short, with 9 bases between.

The V and J genes are TRBV5-4 and TRBJ2-7; 8 nucleotides agree with TRBD1. There are 15 residues in the CDR3. V trimming: 4 bases; J trimming: 5 bases; junction bases outside the gene matches: 11. The V gene's germline CDR1 is SGHNT and CDR2 YYREEE (reference sequence). In nucleotides, the CDR3 is TGTGCCAGCAGCCTCAGGACAGGGCGAAAAGACGAGCAGTACTTC. It is translated as CASSLRTGRKDEQYF.

The chain links TRBV2 to TRBJ2-7, with a possible D match to TRBD1 (5 bases). With 7 bases removed from V and 3 bases from J, the gap between germline ends came to 13 bases. Germline V gene lookup returns CDR1 SNHLY and CDR2 FYNNEI. The CDR3 totals 13 residues. The DNA for the CDR3 is TGTGCCAGCAAGGGGCTACCAGGCTACGAGCAGTACTTC. It is translated as CASKGLPGYEQYF.

This clone was seen a single time. The chain links TRBV6-5 to TRBJ2-5; D gene ambiguous. The CDR3 is made up of 11 amino acids. Germline CDR1 and CDR2: MNHEY and SVGAGI. V gave up 6 bases and J gave up 5 bases, with 7 bases separating them. The CDR3 region has the DNA TGTGCCAGCAGCCCCCAGGAGACCCAGTACTTC. It is translated as CASSPQETQYF.

This rearrangement joins TRBV9 to TRBJ2-5, with a weak D call TRBD1 (6 bases). This CDR3 is 18 amino acids long. V lost 0 bases and J lost 5, with 23 bases in between. CDR1 and CDR2 (germline): SGDLS, YYNGEE. Here the CDR3 DNA reads TGTGCCAGCAGCGTAGATGGTGGTGACTACGTTACAGGGGAGACCCAGTACTTC. Encoded protein: CASSVDGGDYVTGETQYF.

The chain couples TRBV30 to TRBJ2-2; 10 bases fit TRBD2. The CDR3 consists of 14 residues. The V gene's germline CDR1 is GTSNPN and CDR2 SVGIG (reference sequence). After removal of 3 bases from V and 3 bases from J, the junction contained 1 base not matched to a gene. As DNA, the CDR3 is TGTGCCTGGAGAGGACTAGCGGACACCGGGGAGCTGTTTTTT. Its protein product is CAWRGLADTGELFF.

The chain uses TRBV7-9 and TRBJ1-2, with D perhaps matching TRBD1 (5 bases). CDR3 length equals 14 residues. The V and J ends lost 5 bases and 4 bases respectively, with 14 bases between them. Per germline, CDR1 SEHNR and CDR2 FQNEAQ (reference sequence). Here the CDR3 reads CASSLTGRSYGYTF. In DNA, the CDR3 is TGTGCCAGCAGCCTAACGGGACGTAGCTATGGCTACACCTTC.

This clone was picked up a small number of times. This chain joins TRBV6-1 and TRBJ1-1; a possible D gene is TRBD1 (6 bases). From germline, CDR1 is MNHNS and CDR2 SASEGT. Trimming took 1 base from V and 4 from J, leaving 13 bases between them. CDR3 length: 15 amino acids. The CDR3 DNA is TGTGCCAGCAGTGAAGGGACGTGGACAGCCACTGAAGCTTTCTTT. This codes for CASSEGTWTATEAFF.

V gene TRBV21-1 combines with J gene TRBJ2-7; the D segment call TRBD2 is taken from the table without a DNA check. TRBV21-1 is described as a pseudogene. There are 16 residues in the CDR3. CDR3 residues: CASSEGSPGLPYEQYF. CDR3 nucleotide sequence: TGTGCCAGCAGCGAGGGTTCGCCGGGACTACCCTACGAGCAGTACTTC.

The chain links TRBV4-1 to TRBJ2-7; no reliable D call. The CDR3 covers 15 residues. Germline CDR1 reads MGHRA; CDR2 reads YSYEKL. Trimming pared 1 base from V and 0 bases from J, leaving 10 bases between. The CDR3 sequence: CASSQVGHYSYEQYF. CDR3 DNA sequence: TGCGCCAGCAGCCAAGTTGGGCACTACTCCTACGAGCAGTACTTC.

This rearrangement joins TRBV6-6 to TRBJ2-7; D gene ambiguous. The CDR3 is 13 amino acids. Trimming pared 9 bases from V and 2 bases from J, leaving 14 bases between. CDR1 and CDR2 from the germline V gene are MNHNY and SVGAGI (reference sequence). CDR3 sequence reads: CASLDPIAYEQYF. The CDR3 DNA sequence: TGTGCCAGTCTTGACCCAATCGCCTACGAGCAGTACTTC.

The V and J genes are TRBV10-3 and TRBJ1-6, with D uncertain. The V end lost 7 bases, the J end lost 8 bases, and 12 bases lay between the germline ends. The germline gives CDR1 ENHRY, CDR2 SYGVKD. This CDR3 has 13 amino acids. As DNA, the CDR3 is TGTGCCATCACGGGAGTCTTGGATTCACCCCTCCACTTT. Encoded protein: CAITGVLDSPLHF.

The chain is built from TRBV28 and TRBJ2-4, with D tentatively TRBD1 or TRBD2 (5 bases each). Germline-derived CDR1 and CDR2 are MDHEN and SYDVKM. The V end lost 10 bases, the J end lost 2 bases, and 18 bases lay between the germline ends. The CDR3 covers 15 residues. DNA for the CDR3: TGTGCCACCGCTTGGGACCCAGACTCCAAAAACATTCAGTACTTC. This translates into CATAWDPDSKNIQYF. Complete variable domain (other parts from reference TRBV28 and TRBJ2-4): DVKVTQSSRYLVKRTGEKVFLECVQDMDHENMFWYRQDPGLGLRLIYFSYDVKMKEKGDIPEGYSVSREKKERFSLILESASTNQTSMYLCATAWDPDSKNIQYFGAGTRLSVL.

J is TRBJ2-2 and V is TRBV21-1; the table's TRBD2 call for D was not verified on the DNA. TRBV21-1 counts as a pseudogene. The CDR3 is made up of 15 amino acids. The CDR3 bases are TGTGCCAGCAGCGCCCGGGAGGGCCGCACCGGGGAGCTGTTTTTT. Translated, it gives CASSAREGRTGELFF.

The rearrangement joins TRBV29-1 to TRBJ2-6; D gene uncertain. The V gene lost 2 bases and the J gene lost 1 base, with 6 bases spanning the gap. This CDR3 spans 14 amino acids. CDR1 is SQVTM, CDR2 ANQGSEA, per germline. Here the CDR3 DNA reads TGCAGCGTTGAATACCCTTCTGGGGCCAACGTCCTGACTTTC. The encoded protein is CSVEYPSGANVLTF. The entire variable domain, with the rest obtained from reference TRBV29-1 and TRBJ2-6, is as follows: SAVISQKPSRDICQRGTSLTIQCQVDSQVTMMFWYRQQPGQSLTLIATANQGSEATYESGFVIDKFPISRPNLTFSTLTVSNMSPEDSSIYLCSVEYPSGANVLTFGAGSRLTVL.

CDR3 loop: CASSFNRGTNEKLFF. CDR3 nucleotides: TGTGCCAGCAGTTTTAACAGGGGAACTAATGAAAAACTGTTTTTT. This sequence joins TRBV28 and TRBJ1-4; 7 bases fit TRBD1. CDR1 is MDHEN and CDR2 is SYDVKM in the germline V gene. The V gene end was trimmed by 3 bases and the J gene end by 1 base; junction bases not matched to a gene: 2. The CDR3 consists of 15 residues.